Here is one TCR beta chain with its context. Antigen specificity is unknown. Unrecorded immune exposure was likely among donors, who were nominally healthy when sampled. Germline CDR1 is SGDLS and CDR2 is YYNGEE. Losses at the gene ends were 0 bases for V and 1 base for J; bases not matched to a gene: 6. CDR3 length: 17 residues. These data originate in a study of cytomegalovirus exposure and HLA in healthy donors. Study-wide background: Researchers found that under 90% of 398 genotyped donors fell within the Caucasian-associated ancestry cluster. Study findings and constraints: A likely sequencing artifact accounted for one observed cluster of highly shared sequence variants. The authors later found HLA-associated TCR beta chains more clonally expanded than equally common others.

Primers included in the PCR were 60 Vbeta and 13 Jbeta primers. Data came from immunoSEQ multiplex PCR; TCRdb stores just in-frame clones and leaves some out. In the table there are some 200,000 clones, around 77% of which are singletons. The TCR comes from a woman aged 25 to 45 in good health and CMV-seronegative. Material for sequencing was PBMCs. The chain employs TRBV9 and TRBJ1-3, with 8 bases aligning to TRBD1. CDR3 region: CASSVDSRQGSGNTIYF. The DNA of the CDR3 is TGTGCCAGCAGCGTAGATTCCCGACAGGGGTCTGGAAACACCATATATTTT.